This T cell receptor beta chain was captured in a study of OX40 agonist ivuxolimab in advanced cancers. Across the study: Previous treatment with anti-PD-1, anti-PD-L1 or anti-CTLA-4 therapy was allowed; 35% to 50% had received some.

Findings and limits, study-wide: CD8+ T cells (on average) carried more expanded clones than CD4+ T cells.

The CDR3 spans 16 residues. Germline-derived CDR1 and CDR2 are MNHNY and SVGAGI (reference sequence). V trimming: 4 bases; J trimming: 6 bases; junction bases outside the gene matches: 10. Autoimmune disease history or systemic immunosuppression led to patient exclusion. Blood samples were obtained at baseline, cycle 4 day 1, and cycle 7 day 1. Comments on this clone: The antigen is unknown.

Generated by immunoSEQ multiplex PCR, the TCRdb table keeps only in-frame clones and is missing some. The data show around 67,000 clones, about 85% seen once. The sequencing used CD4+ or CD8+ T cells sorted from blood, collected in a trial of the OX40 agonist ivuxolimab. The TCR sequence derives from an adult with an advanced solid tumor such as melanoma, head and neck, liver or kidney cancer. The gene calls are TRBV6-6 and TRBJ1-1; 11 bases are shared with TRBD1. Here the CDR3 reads CASSWTGGLGGAEAFF. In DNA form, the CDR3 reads TGTGCCAGCAGTTGGACAGGGGGCCTTGGTGGCGCTGAAGCTTTCTTT.